The 7 T cell receptor beta chains reported below all come from one sample, sequenced in a study of shared clonotypes between healthy human individuals. Profiled with immunoSEQ multiplex PCR; TCRdb holds only in-frame clones, not every one. This sample has some 500,000 clones, with 95% to 96% found just once. The sequencing sample was made of naive CD4+ T cells sorted from blood. Noted subset: CD45RA+ positively selected. The receptors here all came from a woman in her 30s in good health.

The J gene is TRBJ1-5, the V gene TRBV11-2; D ambiguous. The germline V gene has CDR1 SGHAT and CDR2 FQNNGV. CDR3 length: 13 amino acids. V was clipped by 0 bases and J by 14 bases, with 14 bases between them. CDR3 DNA: TGTGCCAGCAGCTTAGAGGGTTTGGCAGAAAAGCATTTT. This sequence encodes CASSLEGLAEKHF.

The chain recombines TRBV14 with TRBJ1-2, with D maybe TRBD1 (6 bases). This CDR3 spans 15 amino acids. The germline V gene encodes CDR1 SGHDN and CDR2 FVKESK. V lost 1 base and J 4 bases, leaving 13 bases between the germline ends. The CDR3 region is CASSQGGGLGYGYTF. For the CDR3, the DNA is TGTGCCAGCAGCCAAGGAGGGGGACTTGGCTATGGCTACACCTTC.

The chain couples TRBV28 to TRBJ2-5, with D tentatively TRBD1 (5 bases). Trimming left V 8 bases short and J 2 bases short, with 12 bases between. CDR1 and CDR2 (germline): MDHEN, SYDVKM. This CDR3 spans 13 amino acids. CDR3 sequence (DNA): TGTGCCAGCCCCAGACAGAGTCAAGAGACCCAGTACTTC. Protein: CASPRQSQETQYF.

The chain links TRBV6-1 to TRBJ2-3; D unresolved. This CDR3 is 12 amino acids long. The germline gives CDR1 MNHNS, CDR2 SASEGT. With 6 bases removed from V and 2 bases from J, the gap between germline ends came to 6 bases. CDR3 sequence: CASRQYTDTQYF. For the CDR3, the DNA is TGTGCCAGCAGGCAATACACAGATACGCAGTATTTT.

The V gene is TRBV2, the J gene TRBJ1-5; D possibly corresponds to TRBD1 (5 bases). Per the germline V gene, CDR1 is SNHLY and CDR2 is FYNNEI. Trimming took 6 bases from V and 3 from J, leaving 15 bases between them. The CDR3 covers 15 residues. CDR3 nucleotide sequence: TGTGCCAGCAGCCGGGCAGGGCCTTACAATCAGCCCCAGCATTTT. Its translation is CASSRAGPYNQPQHF.

V gene TRBV7-2 combines with J gene TRBJ1-1, with 7 bases matching TRBD1. V lost 1 base, J lost 4 bases, and 9 bases stayed unmatched. Germline V lookup: CDR1 SGHTA, CDR2 FQGNSA. The CDR3 runs to 16 residues. The CDR3 protein is CASSLGAVPGGTEAFF. The DNA for the CDR3 is TGTGCCAGCAGCTTAGGGGCAGTCCCAGGGGGCACTGAAGCTTTCTTT. The full variable domain, in which reference TRBV7-2 and TRBJ1-1 provide the parts outside the CDR3, is GAGVSQSPSNKVTEKGKDVELRCDPISGHTALYWYRQSLGQGLEFLIYFQGNSAPDKSGLPSDRFSAERTGGSVSTLTIQRTQQEDSAVYLCASSLGAVPGGTEAFFGQGTRLTVV.

The chain couples TRBV18 to TRBJ1-2, with a weak D call TRBD1 (6 bases). The CDR3 is 12 residues long. V was trimmed by 5 bases and J by 6 bases, leaving 10 bases between them. CDR1 is KGHSH and CDR2 is LQKENI in the germline V gene. CDR3 DNA sequence: TGTGCCAGCTCAGCCGACAGGAATGGCTACACCTTC. Protein sequence: CASSADRNGYTF.